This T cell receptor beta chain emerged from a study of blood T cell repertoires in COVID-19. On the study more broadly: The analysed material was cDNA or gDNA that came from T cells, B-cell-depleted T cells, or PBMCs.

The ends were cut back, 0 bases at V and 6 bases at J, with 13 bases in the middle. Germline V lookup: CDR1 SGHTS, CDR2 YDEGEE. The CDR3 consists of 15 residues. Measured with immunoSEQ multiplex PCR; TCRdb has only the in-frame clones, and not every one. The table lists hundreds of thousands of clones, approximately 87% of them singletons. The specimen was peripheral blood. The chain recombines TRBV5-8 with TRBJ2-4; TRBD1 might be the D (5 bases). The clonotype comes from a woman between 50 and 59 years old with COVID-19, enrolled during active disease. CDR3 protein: CASSLEGVKLNIQYF. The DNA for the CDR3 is TGTGCCAGCAGCTTGGAAGGGGTTAAGCTAAACATTCAGTACTTC.